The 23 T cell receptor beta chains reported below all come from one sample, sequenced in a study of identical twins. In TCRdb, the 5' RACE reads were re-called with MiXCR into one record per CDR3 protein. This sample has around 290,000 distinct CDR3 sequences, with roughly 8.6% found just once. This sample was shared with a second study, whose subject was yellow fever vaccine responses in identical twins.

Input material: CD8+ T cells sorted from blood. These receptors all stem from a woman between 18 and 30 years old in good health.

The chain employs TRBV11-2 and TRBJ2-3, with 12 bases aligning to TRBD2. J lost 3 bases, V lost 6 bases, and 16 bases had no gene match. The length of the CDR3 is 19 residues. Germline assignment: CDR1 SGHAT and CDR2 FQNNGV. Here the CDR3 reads CASSGPPPTSGSPTDTQYF. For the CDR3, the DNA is TGTGCCAGCAGTGGACCGCCCCCGACTAGCGGGAGTCCAACAGATACGCAGTATTTT.

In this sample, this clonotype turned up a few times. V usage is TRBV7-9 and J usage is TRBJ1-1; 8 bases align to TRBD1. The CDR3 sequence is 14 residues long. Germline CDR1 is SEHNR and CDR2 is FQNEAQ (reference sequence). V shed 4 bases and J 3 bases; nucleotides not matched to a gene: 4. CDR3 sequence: CASSWGTGHTEAFF. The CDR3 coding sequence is TGTGCCAGCAGCTGGGGGACAGGCCACACTGAAGCTTTCTTT.

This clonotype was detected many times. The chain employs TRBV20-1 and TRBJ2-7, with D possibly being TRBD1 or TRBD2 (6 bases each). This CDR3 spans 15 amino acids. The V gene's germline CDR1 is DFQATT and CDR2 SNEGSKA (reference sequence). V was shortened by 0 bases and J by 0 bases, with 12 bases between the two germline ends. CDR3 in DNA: TGCAGTGCTAGAGATGAGGGGGGTAACTCCTACGAGCAGTACTTC. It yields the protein CSARDEGGNSYEQYF.

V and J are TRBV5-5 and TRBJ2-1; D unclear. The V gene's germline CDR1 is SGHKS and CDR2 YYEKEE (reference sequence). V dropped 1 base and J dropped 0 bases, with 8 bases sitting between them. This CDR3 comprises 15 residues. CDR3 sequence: CASSLIKSSYNEQFF. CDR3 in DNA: TGTGCCAGCAGCTTGATCAAGAGCTCCTACAATGAGCAGTTCTTC.

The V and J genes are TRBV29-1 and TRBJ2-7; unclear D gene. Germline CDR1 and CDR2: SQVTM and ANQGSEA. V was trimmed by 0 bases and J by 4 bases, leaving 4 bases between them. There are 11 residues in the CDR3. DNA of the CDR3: TGCAGCGTTGAAGATCATTACGAGCAGTACTTC. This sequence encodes CSVEDHYEQYF.

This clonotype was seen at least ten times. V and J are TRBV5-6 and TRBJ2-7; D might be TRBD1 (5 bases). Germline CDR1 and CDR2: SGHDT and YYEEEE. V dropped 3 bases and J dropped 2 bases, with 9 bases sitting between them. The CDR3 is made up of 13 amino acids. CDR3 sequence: CASSSDTTYEQYF. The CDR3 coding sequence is TGTGCCAGCAGCTCGGACACTACCTACGAGCAGTACTTC.

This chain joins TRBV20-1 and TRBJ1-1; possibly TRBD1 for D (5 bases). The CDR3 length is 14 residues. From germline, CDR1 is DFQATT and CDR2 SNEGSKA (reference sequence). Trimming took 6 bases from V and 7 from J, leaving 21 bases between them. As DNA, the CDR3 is TGCAGTGCAAATCGTCCGGGGACGAGGGTTGAAGCTTTCTTT. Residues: CSANRPGTRVEAFF.

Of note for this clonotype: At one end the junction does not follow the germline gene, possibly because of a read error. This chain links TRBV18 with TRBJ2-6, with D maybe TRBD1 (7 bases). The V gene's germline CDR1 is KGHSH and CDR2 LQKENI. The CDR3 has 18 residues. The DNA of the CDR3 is TGTGCCAGCTCATCACCGGCAGGGGGAGGACCTGGGGCCAACGTCCTGACTTTC. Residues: CASSSPAGGGPGANVLTF. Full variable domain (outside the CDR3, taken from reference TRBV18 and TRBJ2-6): NAGVMQNPRHLVRRRGQEARLRCSPMKGHSHVYWYRQLPEEGLKFMVYLQKENIIDESGMPKERFSAEFPKEGPSILRIQQVVRGDSAAYFCASSSPAGGGPGANVLTFGAGSRLTVL.

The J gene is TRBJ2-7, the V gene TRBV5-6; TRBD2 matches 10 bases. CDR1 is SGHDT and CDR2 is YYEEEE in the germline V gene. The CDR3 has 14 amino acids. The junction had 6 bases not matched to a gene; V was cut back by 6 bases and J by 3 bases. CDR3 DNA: TGTGCCAGCACGATCGTAGCGGGGGGCTACGAGCAGTACTTC. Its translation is CASTIVAGGYEQYF.

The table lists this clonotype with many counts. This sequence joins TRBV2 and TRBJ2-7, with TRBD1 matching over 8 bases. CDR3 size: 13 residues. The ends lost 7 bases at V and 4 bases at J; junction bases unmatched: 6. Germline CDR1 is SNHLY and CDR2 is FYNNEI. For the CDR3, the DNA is TGTGCCAGCATCGACAGGGGAGATTACGAGCAGTACTTC. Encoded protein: CASIDRGDYEQYF.

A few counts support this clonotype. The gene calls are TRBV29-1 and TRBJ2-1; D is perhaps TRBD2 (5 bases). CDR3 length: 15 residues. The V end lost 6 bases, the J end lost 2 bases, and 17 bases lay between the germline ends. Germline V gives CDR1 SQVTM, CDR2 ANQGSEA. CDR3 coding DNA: TGCAGCGTCTCAACGAGCGGAGGCGCCTACAATGAGCAGTTCTTC. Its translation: CSVSTSGGAYNEQFF.

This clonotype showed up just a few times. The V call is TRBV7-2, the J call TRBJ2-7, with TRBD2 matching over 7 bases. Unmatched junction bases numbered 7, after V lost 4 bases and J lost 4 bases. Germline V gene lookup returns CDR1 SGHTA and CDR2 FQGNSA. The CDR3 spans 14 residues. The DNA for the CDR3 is TGTGCCAGCAGCTCATCGGGACTACTATACGAGCAGTACTTC. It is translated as CASSSSGLLYEQYF.

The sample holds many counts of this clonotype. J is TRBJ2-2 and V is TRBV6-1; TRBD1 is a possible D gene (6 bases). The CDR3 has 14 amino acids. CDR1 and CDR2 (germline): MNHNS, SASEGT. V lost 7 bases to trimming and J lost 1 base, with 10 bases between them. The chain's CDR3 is CASNLQGNTGELFF. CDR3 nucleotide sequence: TGTGCCAGCAACCTACAGGGGAACACCGGGGAGCTGTTTTTT.

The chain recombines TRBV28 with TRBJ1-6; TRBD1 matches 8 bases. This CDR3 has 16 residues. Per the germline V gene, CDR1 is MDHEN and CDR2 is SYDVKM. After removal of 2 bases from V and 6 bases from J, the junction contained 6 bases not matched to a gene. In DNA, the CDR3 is TGTGCCAGCAGTTTACTCACAGGGGGATCTAATTCACCCCTCCACTTT. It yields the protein CASSLLTGGSNSPLHF.

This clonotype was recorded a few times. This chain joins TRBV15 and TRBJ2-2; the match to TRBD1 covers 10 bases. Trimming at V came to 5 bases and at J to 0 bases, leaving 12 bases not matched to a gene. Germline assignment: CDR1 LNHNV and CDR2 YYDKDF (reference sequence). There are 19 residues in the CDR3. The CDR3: CATSGLGTGAPSNTGELFF. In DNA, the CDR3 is TGTGCCACCAGCGGTCTAGGGACAGGGGCACCTTCGAACACCGGGGAGCTGTTTTTT.

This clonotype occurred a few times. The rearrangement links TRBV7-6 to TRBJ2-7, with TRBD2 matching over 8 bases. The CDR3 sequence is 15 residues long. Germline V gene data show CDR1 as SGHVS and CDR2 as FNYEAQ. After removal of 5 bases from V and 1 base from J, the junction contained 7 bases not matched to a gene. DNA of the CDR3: TGTGCCAGCAGCCCAGACGCGGGGGGATCCTACGAGCAGTACTTC. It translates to CASSPDAGGSYEQYF.

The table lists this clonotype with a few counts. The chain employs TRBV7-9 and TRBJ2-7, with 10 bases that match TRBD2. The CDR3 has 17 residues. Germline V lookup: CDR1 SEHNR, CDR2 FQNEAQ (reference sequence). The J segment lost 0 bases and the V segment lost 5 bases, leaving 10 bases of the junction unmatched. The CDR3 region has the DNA TGTGCCAGCAGCCTATATTCTAGCGGGAGTGTCTCCTACGAGCAGTACTTC. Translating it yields CASSLYSSGSVSYEQYF.

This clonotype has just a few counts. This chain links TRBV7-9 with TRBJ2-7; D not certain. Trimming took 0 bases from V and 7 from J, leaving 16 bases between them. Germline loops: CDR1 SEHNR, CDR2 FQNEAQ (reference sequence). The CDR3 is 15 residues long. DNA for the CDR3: TGTGCCAGCAGCTTAGCGCACTGGAATCCTTGGGAGCAGTACTTC. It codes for CASSLAHWNPWEQYF.

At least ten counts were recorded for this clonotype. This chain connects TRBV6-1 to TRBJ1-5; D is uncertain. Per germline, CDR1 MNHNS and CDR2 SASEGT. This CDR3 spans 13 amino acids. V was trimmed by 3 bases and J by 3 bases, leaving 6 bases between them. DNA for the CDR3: TGTGCCAGCAGTGACAGAAACAATCAGCCCCAGCATTTT. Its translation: CASSDRNNQPQHF.

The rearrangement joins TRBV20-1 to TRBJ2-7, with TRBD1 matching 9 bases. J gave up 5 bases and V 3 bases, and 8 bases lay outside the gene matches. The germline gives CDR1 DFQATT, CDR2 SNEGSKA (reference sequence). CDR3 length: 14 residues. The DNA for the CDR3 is TGCAGTGCTAGGGGGGACAGGGAGTATAACGAGCAGTACTTC. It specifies CSARGDREYNEQYF.

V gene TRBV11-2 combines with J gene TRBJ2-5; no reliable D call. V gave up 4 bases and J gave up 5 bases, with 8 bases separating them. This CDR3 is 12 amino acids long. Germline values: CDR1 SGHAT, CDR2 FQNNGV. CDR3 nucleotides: TGTGCCAGCAGCTCGCCTCCGGAGACCCAGTACTTC. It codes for CASSSPPETQYF. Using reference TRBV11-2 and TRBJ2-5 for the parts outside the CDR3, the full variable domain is EAGVAQSPRYKIIEKRQSVAFWCNPISGHATLYWYQQILGQGPKLLIQFQNNGVVDDSQLPKDRFSAERLKGVDSTLKIQPAKLEDSAVYLCASSSPPETQYFGPGTRLLVL.

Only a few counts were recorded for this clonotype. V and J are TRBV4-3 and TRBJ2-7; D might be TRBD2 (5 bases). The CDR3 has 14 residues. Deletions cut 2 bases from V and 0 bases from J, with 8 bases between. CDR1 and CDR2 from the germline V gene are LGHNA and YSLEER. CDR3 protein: CASSQFGDSYEQYF. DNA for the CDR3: TGCGCCAGCAGCCAATTCGGGGACTCCTACGAGCAGTACTTC.

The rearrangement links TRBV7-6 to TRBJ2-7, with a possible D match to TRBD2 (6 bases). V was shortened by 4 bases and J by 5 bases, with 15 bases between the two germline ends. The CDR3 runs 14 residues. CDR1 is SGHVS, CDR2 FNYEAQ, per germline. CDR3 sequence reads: CASSSGLPGNEQYF. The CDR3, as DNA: TGTGCCAGCAGCTCGGGACTCCCGGGGAACGAGCAGTACTTC.